A selection of T cell receptor beta chains follows, all from one sample in a study of CD8 T cells in ankylosing spondylitis. TCRdb fed the 5' RACE reads into MiXCR, producing one record per CDR3 protein. The sample yields 750,000 to 850,000 distinct CDR3 sequences, 12% seen once. The specimen sequenced was blood, either unsorted or a sorted T cell fraction (not recorded which). The source of these receptors is a male donor with ankylosing spondylitis. The CDR3 runs from the conserved cysteine through the conserved F or W. D genes are given only for firm matches. Clone size appears in some rows only: once, few, many, or a class for an expanded clone.

cdr3_nt	cdr3_aa	v_call	clone_size	d_call	j_call
TGTGCTGGCGGGAGTGGGTACTACGAGCAGTACTTC	CAGGSGYYEQYF	TRBV28	many	TRBD2	TRBJ2-7
TGTGCCAGCAGCTTATTAGGGGCCAACGTCCTGACTTTC	CASSLLGANVLTF	TRBV7-9	few	NA	TRBJ2-6
TGCAGTGCTAGAATGGGTGTCACAGCCATTCAGCCCCAGCATTTT	CSARMGVTAIQPQHF	TRBV20-1	many	NA	TRBJ1-5
TGTGCCAGCAGCTTGGATAGAGCGGGGCGGTTCTTC	CASSLDRAGRFF	TRBV7-2	few	TRBD2	TRBJ2-1
TGCGCCAGCAGCCCCCGGGAATTCACAGATACGCAGTATTTT	CASSPREFTDTQYF	TRBV4-3	many	NA	TRBJ2-3
TGTGCCACCAGTGATTCCGCATTTACAGGGTTTGGCGATGGCTACACCTTC	CATSDSAFTGFGDGYTF	TRBV24-1	NA	NA	TRBJ1-2
TGTGCCGGCAGCCTCGGGACAGGGGGTAGCAATGAGCAGTTCTTC	CAGSLGTGGSNEQFF	TRBV13	NA	TRBD1	TRBJ2-1
TGTGCCAGCAGTACGGGACAGGGAAGCAATCAGCCCCAGCATTTT	CASSTGQGSNQPQHF	TRBV12-3/TRBV12-4	NA	TRBD1	TRBJ1-5
TGCAGCGTGGACAGGAGAGGGTCGACTAGCGGGAGAACAGATACGCAGTATTTT	CSVDRRGSTSGRTDTQYF	TRBV29-1	many	TRBD2	TRBJ2-3
TGTGCCAGCTCACCACCCATCGGGACAGGGGGTGCGGTTACGCAGTATTTT	CASSPPIGTGGAVTQYF	TRBV18	few	TRBD1	TRBJ2-3
TGCAGTGCCCCGACAGGCATGAACACTGAAGCTTTCTTT	CSAPTGMNTEAFF	TRBV20-1	many	NA	TRBJ1-1
TGTGCCACCCTAAACGGGATCTACGAGCAGTACTTC	CATLNGIYEQYF	TRBV21-1	few	NA	TRBJ2-7
TGCAGTGCCCACCTCGGGGCTCGGGACTATGGCTACACCTTC	CSAHLGARDYGYTF	TRBV20-1	NA	NA	TRBJ1-2
TGCAGTCCGAGAGGGGTGGATGCAGAGACCCAGTACTTC	CSPRGVDAETQYF	TRBV20-1	many	NA	TRBJ2-5
TGCAGTTCCACGGAAGGGGGGGGCTCCTACGAGCAGTACTTC	CSSTEGGGSYEQYF	TRBV20-1	few	NA	TRBJ2-7
TGTGCCAGCAGCGCAGGGATTGGCGAGCAGTACTTC	CASSAGIGEQYF	TRBV7-2	NA	NA	TRBJ2-7
TGTGCCAGCAGTGGCCCCGGGACAGGGTTCTACGAGCAGTACTTC	CASSGPGTGFYEQYF	TRBV6-1	NA	TRBD1	TRBJ2-7
TGTGCCAGCAGTTCACGGGCCGGGGTAGAGACCCAGTACTTC	CASSSRAGVETQYF	TRBV7-9	many	NA	TRBJ2-5
TGTGCCAGCAGCTTTATCATGAACACTGAAGCTTTCTTT	CASSFIMNTEAFF	TRBV5-5	NA	NA	TRBJ1-1
TGTGCCAGCAGCTTGGGGCTCGCGGCAGGGGTGGGGAAAGTTTTCTTT	CASSLGLAAGVGKVFF	TRBV5-5	few	NA	TRBJ1-1
TGCAGTGCCCAAAATGGGGAGGCGGGGGCTGAAGCTTTCTTT	CSAQNGEAGAEAFF	TRBV20-1	NA	NA	TRBJ1-1
TGTGCCAGCAACCCCATTAGAGAGGGGACCCTTTACGAGCAGTACTTC	CASNPIREGTLYEQYF	TRBV6-1	few	NA	TRBJ2-7
TGTGCCAGCAGCGTAGACGGGTCCAAAAACATTCAGTACTTC	CASSVDGSKNIQYF	TRBV9	few	NA	TRBJ2-4
TGCGCCAGCAGCCTCTGGACAGGGGGGGGAAAACTGTTTTTT	CASSLWTGGGKLFF	TRBV5-1	few	TRBD1	TRBJ1-4
TGTGCCAGCAGCGGGACCTTTAATTCACCCCTCCACTTT	CASSGTFNSPLHF	TRBV12-3/TRBV12-4	NA	NA	TRBJ1-6
TGTGCCAGCAGTTTAATATCCAGCGGGGCCAATGAGCAGTTCTTC	CASSLISSGANEQFF	TRBV27	few	TRBD2	TRBJ2-1
TGTGCCAGCAGGGAACACAGGACGGAGCCCCAGCATTTT	CASREHRTEPQHF	TRBV12-3/TRBV12-4	many	NA	TRBJ1-5
TGTGCCAGCAGTTACTCGTGGACAGGGGGCAATGAGCAGTTCTTC	CASSYSWTGGNEQFF	TRBV6-5	many	TRBD1	TRBJ2-1
TGCAGTGCTAGAGGAGGGAGGGGGTCAACTAATGAAAAACTGTTTTTT	CSARGGRGSTNEKLFF	TRBV20-1	few	NA	TRBJ1-4
TGCAGTGCTGAAAACTATGGGGCGGACGAGCAGTACTTC	CSAENYGADEQYF	TRBV20-1	few	NA	TRBJ2-7
TGCAGTGCCTTTCGACAAGCCGGCTACACCTTC	CSAFRQAGYTF	TRBV20-1	NA	NA	TRBJ1-2
TGCAGTGCTCAGGCTAGCGTGGATCAAGAGACCCAGTACTTC	CSAQASVDQETQYF	TRBV20-1	NA	NA	TRBJ2-5
TGTGCCAGCAGCTTATCCCAAGACAGCGCGAGCTCCTACGAGCAGTACTTC	CASSLSQDSASSYEQYF	TRBV7-9	few	NA	TRBJ2-7
TGCAGTGCTAGCCCCCAAACTGGGCAGTACTTC	CSASPQTGQYF	TRBV20-1	many	NA	TRBJ2-7
TGTGCCAGCAGTTTTTTCGGGGGGGACGGGGAGCTGTTTTTT	CASSFFGGDGELFF	TRBV12-3/TRBV12-4	few	TRBD2	TRBJ2-2
TGTGCCACCAGTGATTCGGCCGGGGCCAACGTCCTGACTTTC	CATSDSAGANVLTF	TRBV24-1	few	NA	TRBJ2-6
TGTGCCAGCAGCCAAGATTTCCCGGGAGGGAGAGATACGCAGTATTTT	CASSQDFPGGRDTQYF	TRBV3-1	many	TRBD2	TRBJ2-3
TGTGCCATCAGCTTTACTAGCGAGGAGACCCAGTACTTC	CAISFTSEETQYF	TRBV10-3	NA	TRBD2	TRBJ2-5